The present entry profiles one T cell receptor beta chain with its context. The sample is drawn from a study of blood T cells in healthy people across ages. Losses at the gene ends were 3 bases for V and 0 bases for J; bases not matched to a gene: 14. The germline V gene has CDR1 SGDLS and CDR2 YYNGEE. CDR3 length: 20 amino acids. A second about 6 to 12 cycle PCR used barcoded and J-beta primers. TCRdb re-called the 5' RACE reads through MiXCR, storing one row per CDR3 protein. The repertoire holds roughly 2 million distinct CDR3 sequences, with around half as singletons. This chain uses TRBV9 with TRBJ2-1, with 11 nucleotides matching TRBD2. The sequencing sample was made of blood. This TCR derives from a woman between 35 and 50 years old in good health. The CDR3 protein is CASSGSLAGGPTGSYNEQFF. The CDR3 DNA is TGTGCCAGCAGCGGAAGTCTAGCGGGGGGTCCAACGGGCTCCTACAATGAGCAGTTCTTC.